A selection of T cell receptor beta chains follows, all from one sample in a study of blood T cells in healthy people across ages. TCRdb re-analysed the 5' RACE reads in MiXCR, keeping a single row per CDR3 protein. The table shows under 800,000 distinct CDR3 sequences, with roughly 43% occurring only once. The specimen was blood. All receptors come from a woman aged 60-70 years in good health. CDR3s include the opening cysteine and the closing phenylalanine or tryptophan. A D gene is named only where the DNA matches it firmly. Size is omitted from some rows. Given values are once, few, many or a class for expanded clones.

v_call	j_call	clone_size	d_call	cdr3_aa	cdr3_nt
TRBV6-6	TRBJ2-5	few	-	CASSPVREETQYF	TGTGCCAGCAGCCCTGTTAGGGAGGAGACCCAGTACTTC
TRBV24-1	TRBJ2-7	-	-	CATSDFLHEQYF	TGTGCCACCAGTGATTTCTTACATGAGCAGTACTTC
TRBV6-5	TRBJ2-7	few	TRBD2	CASSYSLAGVLGEQYF	TGTGCCAGCAGTTACTCCCTAGCGGGAGTGTTAGGCGAGCAGTACTTC
TRBV28	TRBJ1-5	-	-	CASRKGDQPQHF	TGTGCCAGCAGAAAGGGCGATCAGCCCCAGCATTTT
TRBV2	TRBJ2-2	few	TRBD2	CASTGLASNTGELFF	TGTGCCAGCACGGGACTAGCGAGTAACACCGGGGAGCTGTTTTTT
TRBV6-2/TRBV6-3	TRBJ2-7	few	-	CASSQGRLSSYEQYF	TGTGCCAGCAGCCAGGGACGTCTGAGCTCCTACGAGCAGTACTTC
TRBV27	TRBJ2-5	once	-	CASSLISPRGSGGGETQYF	TGTGCCAGCAGTTTAATAAGTCCGCGGGGCTCAGGAGGGGGAGAGACCCAGTACTTC
TRBV20-1	TRBJ1-2	few	-	CSARIQGYYGYTF	TGCAGTGCCCGGATACAGGGTTACTATGGCTACACCTTC
TRBV28	TRBJ1-5	-	TRBD1	CASSSGQVGGNQPQHF	TGTGCCAGCAGTTCTGGACAGGTTGGGGGCAATCAGCCCCAGCATTTT
TRBV11-2	TRBJ2-3	few	TRBD2	CASSRGGGPADTQYF	TGTGCCAGCAGCCGTGGGGGAGGGCCCGCAGATACGCAGTATTTT
TRBV28	TRBJ1-5	-	-	CASTHGTPRTVNSNQPQHF	TGTGCCAGCACCCACGGAACCCCGCGGACAGTTAATAGCAATCAGCCCCAGCATTTT
TRBV7-2	TRBJ2-1	few	TRBD2	CASSLAPPAGGFSSYNEQFF	TGTGCCAGCAGCTTAGCCCCTCCAGCGGGAGGGTTCAGCTCCTACAATGAGCAGTTCTTC
TRBV20-1	TRBJ2-7	few	-	CSARDPKRSYEQYF	TGCAGTGCTAGAGACCCAAAGAGGTCCTACGAGCAGTACTTC
TRBV7-3	TRBJ2-3	-	-	CASSLQGSGADTQYF	TGTGCCAGCAGCTTACAGGGGTCCGGCGCAGATACGCAGTATTTT
TRBV4-1	TRBJ1-5	few	TRBD1	CASSHDRANQPQHF	TGCGCCAGCAGCCATGACAGGGCGAATCAGCCCCAGCATTTT
TRBV12-3/TRBV12-4	TRBJ1-2	-	-	CASSVRQTYGYTF	TGTGCCAGCAGTGTTCGACAGACCTATGGCTACACCTTC
TRBV20-1	TRBJ2-7	-	-	CSARRQYYEQYF	TGCAGTGCTAGACGGCAATACTACGAGCAGTACTTC